Detailed here is one T cell receptor (beta chain). Its antigen is unknown. Clones were read by immunoSEQ multiplex PCR, and TCRdb kept only the in-frame ones, dropping some. The table lists fewer than 150,000 clones, 88% of them singletons. The germline CDR1 and CDR2 sequences are KGHSH and LQKENI. The CDR3 runs to 14 residues. V shed 3 bases and J shed 6 bases, with 12 bases lying between them. This record belongs to a study of T cell responses to AZD1222 COVID-19 vaccine. Study conclusions and caveats: Repertoire sampling was restricted to post-peak T cell response timepoints. Spike-spanning, vaccine-associated CD4 TCRs were dominant at 160-218 and 743-854. After two AZD1222 doses, spike-specific TCR breadth and depth rose versus day 0.

This receptor was identified in an adult in good health. The chain couples TRBV18 to TRBJ2-1; TRBD1 is a possible D gene (5 bases). Sequencing used peripheral blood, obtained on day 0 of AZD1222 vaccination. CDR3 sequence (DNA): TGTGCCAGCTCACCCCCGGCAGGGCGCAATGAGCAGTTCTTC. Amino acids: CASSPPAGRNEQFF.